Sequencing of this TCR beta chain was carried out in a study of cytomegalovirus exposure and HLA in healthy donors. Across the whole study: The 120 validation repertoires, a later analysis reported, used the same platform as the 550 to 700 repertoires from the first cohort.

Findings and limits, study-wide: Whilst most TCR sequences proved rare, a subset of public TCRs occurred across many donors. There were 150 to 200 TCR beta chains listed as cytomegalovirus-associated. According to reports, the classifier identified cytomegalovirus status with high specificity and sensitivity.

Remarks on this clone: Its antigen is as yet unknown.

The CDR3 covers 17 residues. CDR1 is LGHNT and CDR2 is FRNRAP in the germline V gene. Profiling relied on immunoSEQ multiplex PCR, and the TCRdb table lists in-frame clones only, not all of them. The data show roughly 75,000 clones, 94% seen once. Sequenced: PBMCs. This receptor was identified in a woman aged 18-29 years in good health and CMV-seronegative. The chain recombines TRBV12-5 with TRBJ2-7, with 9 bases identical to TRBD2. For the CDR3, the DNA is TGTGCAGAAGCGGGACTAGCAAACCCTGATCGTTCCCTCGAGCAGTACTTC. Translation gives CAEAGLANPDRSLEQYF.